This T cell receptor (beta chain) was identified in a study of T-cell reconstitution after alpha-beta-depleted transplantation in children. Preparation of the TCRbeta library was carried out with unique molecular identifiers. TCRdb reprocessed the PCR reads via MiXCR and lists one record per CDR3 protein. The repertoire holds some 490,000 distinct CDR3 sequences, approximately 12% seen once, with around 6.1% in the top ten. The CDR3 consists of 16 residues. J lost 2 bases, V lost 0 bases, and 7 bases had no gene match. The germline V gene encodes CDR1 DFQATT and CDR2 SNEGSKA (reference sequence). In this sample, this clonotype turned up many times.

The specimen was PBMCs from the stem cell graft donor, collected from the stem cell graft. This sequence joins TRBV20-1 and TRBJ2-3, with TRBD1 matching 8 bases. The TCR originated in a human donor who donated a stem cell graft to a child with combined immunodeficiency. CDR3 amino acids: CSARDTGGRITDTQYF. The DNA of the CDR3 is TGCAGTGCTAGAGATACAGGGGGGCGAATCACAGATACGCAGTATTTT.